The 9 T cell receptor beta chains in this list originate from one sample, sequenced in a study of blood T cell repertoires in COVID-19. Sequencing was performed with immunoSEQ multiplex PCR; in TCRdb, only in-frame clones are kept and a portion is missing. The sample carries 79,000 or so clones, about 87% recorded once. The sequenced sample was peripheral blood. These receptors all come from a human donor in a cohort sampled during active COVID-19.

The rearrangement uses TRBV6-2 or TRBV6-3 and TRBJ2-1, with 8 bases aligning to TRBD2. CDR3 size: 14 residues. V was clipped by 5 bases and J by 6 bases; unmatched bases: 6. Germline V gene sequence: CDR1 MNHEY, CDR2 SVGEGT. CDR3 region: CASSLSSGFNEQFF. For the CDR3, the DNA is TGTGCCAGCAGTCTCTCTAGCGGGTTCAATGAGCAGTTCTTC.

The chain couples TRBV5-1 to TRBJ1-5; D gene unclear. Trimming pared 0 bases from V and 4 bases from J, leaving 5 bases between. The CDR3 length is 13 residues. CDR1 and CDR2 from the germline V gene are SGHRS and YFSETQ. This chain's CDR3 is CASSLGENQPQHF. The CDR3 DNA is TGCGCCAGCAGCTTGGGGGAGAATCAGCCCCAGCATTTT.

The chain couples TRBV7-3 to TRBJ2-1, with D possibly being TRBD2 (6 bases). Germline assignment: CDR1 SGHTA and CDR2 FQGTGA. V dropped 3 bases and J dropped 3 bases, with 12 bases sitting between them. CDR3 length: 15 amino acids. CDR3 coding DNA: TGTGCCAGCAGCTTCCAAGGTAGCGGCTACAATGAGCAGTTCTTC. This gives the protein CASSFQGSGYNEQFF.

The J gene is TRBJ2-1, the V gene TRBV7-9, with D maybe TRBD2 (5 bases). V gave up 4 bases and J gave up 7 bases, with 14 bases separating them. Germline lookup yields CDR1 SEHNR and CDR2 FQNEAQ (reference sequence). CDR3 length: 14 amino acids. The CDR3 bases are TGTGCCAGCAGCTGGTTTGGAGCGGCTAATGAGCAGTTCTTC. Amino acid sequence: CASSWFGAANEQFF.

This clone was picked up a small number of times. The chain is built from TRBV19 and TRBJ1-5, with D possibly being TRBD1 (6 bases). This CDR3 has 16 amino acids. Trimming cost V 1 base and J 5 bases, with 15 bases left between them. Germline V lookup: CDR1 LNHDA, CDR2 SQIVND (reference sequence). The CDR3, as DNA: TGTGCCAGTAGTATAGTATGGAGCGCAGGGGATCAGCCCCAGCATTTT. Translating gives CASSIVWSAGDQPQHF.

The rearrangement uses TRBV28 and TRBJ2-5; 9 nucleotides align to TRBD1. The CDR3 consists of 15 residues. V was clipped by 3 bases and J by 4 bases; unmatched bases: 6. Germline V CDR1 and CDR2: MDHEN, SYDVKM. The DNA of the CDR3 is TGTGCCAGCAGTTTCCACGGGACAGGGTTAGAGACCCAGTACTTC. The encoded protein is CASSFHGTGLETQYF.

The chain recombines TRBV5-1 with TRBJ2-5, with TRBD1 matching 9 bases. The CDR3 totals 14 residues. Germline V lookup: CDR1 SGHRS, CDR2 YFSETQ. V was clipped by 3 bases and J by 5 bases; unmatched bases: 5. CDR3 in DNA: TGCGCCAGCAGCTGGGGGACAGGGTCGGAGACCCAGTACTTC. This codes for CASSWGTGSETQYF.

The chain links TRBV7-9 to TRBJ1-2; no firm D call. The V gene's germline CDR1 is SEHNR and CDR2 FQNEAQ (reference sequence). There are 14 residues in the CDR3. The germline V and J ends were trimmed by 10 bases and 3 bases, with 18 bases remaining between them. The CDR3: CATLLSGWDYGYTF. In nucleotides, the CDR3 is TGTGCCACCCTCCTCTCAGGATGGGACTATGGCTACACCTTC.

V is TRBV24-1 and J is TRBJ1-1; no clear D gene. Germline V gives CDR1 KGHDR, CDR2 SFDVKD. The CDR3 is made up of 13 amino acids. The V end lost 1 base, the J end lost 2 bases, and 4 bases lay between the germline ends. CDR3 region: CATSDFPNTEAFF. The CDR3 bases are TGTGCCACCAGTGATTTTCCTAACACTGAAGCTTTCTTT.